A selection of T cell receptor beta chains follows, all from one sample in a study of blood T cell repertoires in COVID-19. Some clones are missing from TCRdb's copy, which holds only in-frame ones; the method was immunoSEQ multiplex PCR. The sample includes tens of thousands of clones, 85% to 90% of them seen just once. Sequenced material: peripheral blood. The receptor set was obtained from an older woman with COVID-19, enrolled during active disease. Both conserved end residues are part of each CDR3. D genes are given only for firm matches. Expanded clones are given a class, and other clones once, few, many or no size at all.

TRBV5-5	NA	NA	TRBJ2-1	CASSLLESSYNEQFF	TGTGCCAGCAGCTTACTAGAGAGCTCCTACAATGAGCAGTTCTTC
TRBV27	once	NA	TRBJ2-3	CASSLIGGSTDTQYF	TGTGCCAGCAGTTTGATCGGGGGTAGCACAGATACGCAGTATTTT
TRBV30	few	NA	TRBJ2-7	CAWSGLYEQYF	TGTGCCTGGAGTGGACTCTACGAGCAGTACTTC
TRBV28	once	TRBD1	TRBJ2-3	CASSITGGIWEPSTDTQYF	TGTGCCAGCAGTATCACAGGGGGCATCTGGGAACCTAGCACAGATACGCAGTATTTT
TRBV6-2/TRBV6-3	NA	NA	TRBJ2-3	CASSYGQGPDTQYF	TGTGCCAGCAGTTACGGGCAGGGCCCAGATACGCAGTATTTT
TRBV6-2/TRBV6-3	NA	NA	TRBJ2-2	CASSYRPGQTNTGELFF	TGTGCCAGCAGTTACCGCCCGGGACAAACGAACACCGGGGAGCTGTTTTTT
TRBV3-1/TRBV3-2	NA	NA	TRBJ2-1	CASSLGGPGGFEQFF	TGTGCCAGCAGCCTCGGGGGGCCCGGTGGGTTTGAGCAGTTCTTC
TRBV5-1	NA	NA	TRBJ1-5	CASSLGAGAGQPQHF	TGCGCCAGCAGCTTGGGTGCGGGGGCAGGACAGCCCCAGCATTTT
TRBV3-1/TRBV3-2	NA	NA	TRBJ1-3	CASSQVMSGNTIYF	TGTGCCAGCAGCCAAGTCATGTCTGGAAACACCATATATTTT
TRBV19	once	TRBD1	TRBJ1-2	CASSDRVGYTF	TGTGCCAGTAGTGACAGGGTTGGCTACACCTTC
TRBV5-4	NA	TRBD1	TRBJ2-5	CASTPGQGRETQYF	TGTGCCAGCACCCCGGGACAGGGGAGGGAGACCCAGTACTTC
TRBV28	NA	TRBD1	TRBJ1-3	CASRQGLAGNTIYF	TGTGCCAGTAGACAGGGACTAGCTGGAAACACCATATATTTT
TRBV7-9	NA	NA	TRBJ1-6	CASSPQGFSNSPLHF	TGTGCCAGCAGCCCCCAGGGGTTTAGTAATTCACCCCTCCACTTT
TRBV21-1	NA	NA	TRBJ1-5	CASSIMNRVCVDSNQPQHF	TGTGCCAGCAGCATCATGAATCGGGTTTGTGTGGATAGCAATCAGCCCCAGCATTTT
TRBV9	NA	NA	TRBJ1-1	CASSVGTNTEAFF	TGTGCCAGCAGCGTAGGGACTAATACTGAAGCTTTCTTT
TRBV28	NA	NA	TRBJ1-5	CASSPPGGGWVNSNQPQHF	TGTGCCAGCAGTCCTCCTGGGGGAGGGTGGGTGAATAGCAATCAGCCCCAGCATTTT
TRBV6-5	once	NA	TRBJ1-4	CASSIFDSNEKLFF	TGTGCCAGCAGTATCTTCGACAGTAATGAAAAACTGTTTTTT
TRBV24-1	NA	NA	TRBJ2-5	CATSPRGRETQYF	TGTGCCACCAGCCCGCGGGGCAGGGAGACCCAGTACTTC
TRBV15	NA	NA	TRBJ2-5	CATSRVGVRNSGQETQYF	TGTGCCACCAGCAGAGTCGGGGTCCGAAACTCGGGCCAAGAGACCCAGTACTTC
TRBV6-5	NA	NA	TRBJ2-7	CASSPRGYEQYF	TGTGCCAGCAGTCCCAGGGGTTACGAGCAGTACTTC
TRBV3-1/TRBV3-2	NA	NA	TRBJ2-5	CASSLSGTQYF	TGTGCCAGCAGCCTCAGCGGGACCCAGTACTTC
TRBV28	NA	TRBD2	TRBJ2-7	CASSAHPGGGNEQYF	TGTGCCAGCAGTGCACACCCCGGGGGAGGGAACGAGCAGTACTTC
TRBV19	NA	TRBD1	TRBJ1-1	CASSLYRGRMNTEAFF	TGTGCCAGTAGCCTTTACAGGGGAAGAATGAACACTGAAGCTTTCTTT
TRBV4-1	NA	NA	TRBJ1-4	CASSQGHEKLFF	TGCGCCAGCAGCCAAGGGCACGAAAAACTGTTTTTT
TRBV12-5	NA	NA	TRBJ1-2	CASGLWGGYGYTF	TGTGCTAGTGGTTTGTGGGGCGGCTATGGCTACACCTTC
TRBV5-5	NA	NA	TRBJ1-2	CASSRDRPYGYTF	TGTGCCAGCAGCCGAGACAGACCCTATGGCTACACCTTC
TRBV9	NA	TRBD1	TRBJ1-3	CASSVAGTGGSHGNTIYF	TGTGCCAGCAGCGTAGCGGGGACAGGGGGAAGTCACGGAAACACCATATATTTT
TRBV27	NA	NA	TRBJ1-4	CASSLRGANEKLFF	TGTGCCAGCAGTTTACGGGGAGCTAATGAAAAACTGTTTTTT
TRBV3-1/TRBV3-2	NA	TRBD2	TRBJ2-7	CASSQEGLSYEQYF	TGTGCCAGCAGCCAAGAGGGACTATCCTACGAGCAGTACTTC
TRBV28	NA	NA	TRBJ2-1	CASSLSVPSRIYNEQFF	TGTGCCAGCAGTTTATCGGTCCCTAGCAGGATCTACAATGAGCAGTTCTTC